These 24 T cell receptor beta chains originate from one sample sequenced in a study of shared clonotypes between healthy human individuals. The table came from immunoSEQ multiplex PCR; TCRdb's copy has only in-frame clones and leaves some out. The sample has approximately 1.4 million clones; 95% to 99% are singletons. Sequencing was carried out using naive CD4+ T cells sorted from blood. As for subset: CD45RA+ positively selected. Every receptor here comes from a man aged 30 to 45 in good health.

About this clone: A much larger clone differs by one base, so this may be a read error. V and J are TRBV18 and TRBJ2-3, with D uncertain. The V gene's germline CDR1 is KGHSH and CDR2 LQKENI. V lost 5 bases, J lost 2 bases, and 2 bases lay in between. The CDR3 is 11 residues long. CDR3 loop: CASSATDTQYF. The CDR3 DNA follows: TGTGCCAGCTCAGCCACAGATACGCAGTATTTT.

Remarks on this clone: The same CDR3 arises from other DNA sequences in this sample as well. The chain employs TRBV9 and TRBJ2-3; perhaps TRBD2 as D (5 bases). Germline V gene sequence: CDR1 SGDLS, CDR2 YYNGEE. Between the trimmed V and J ends, which lost 4 bases and 0 bases, there was a span of 12 bases. The CDR3 is 15 residues long. CDR3: CASSPRAGSTDTQYF. DNA of the CDR3: TGTGCCAGCAGCCCTCGGGCGGGTAGCACAGATACGCAGTATTTT.

A single count supports this clone. The chain links TRBV10-3 to TRBJ2-5; D could derive from TRBD1 or TRBD2 (5 bases each). The CDR3 consists of 15 residues. V was clipped by 2 bases and J by 1 base, with 11 bases between them. Germline V gives CDR1 ENHRY, CDR2 SYGVKD. The CDR3 DNA sequence: TGTGCCATCAGTGAGGAGGGGCGCCCCCAAGAGACCCAGTACTTC. Protein sequence: CAISEEGRPQETQYF.

The CDR3 DNA follows: TGTGCCAGCAGTGGGACTAGCGGGATGGGCGAGCAGTACTTC. This translates into CASSGTSGMGEQYF. The chain uses TRBV6-1 and TRBJ2-7; 12 nucleotides agree with TRBD2. The CDR3 is 14 amino acids. Germline values: CDR1 MNHNS, CDR2 SASEGT. The V and J ends lost 4 bases and 6 bases, in that order; junction bases with no gene match: 4.

Remarks on this clone: Other DNA variants within this sample encode the same CDR3. The chain couples TRBV4-1 to TRBJ2-7; D is undetermined. With 1 base removed from V and 0 bases from J, the gap between germline ends came to 4 bases. This CDR3 region has 13 residues. Looked up from germline, CDR1 is MGHRA and CDR2 is YSYEKL. The CDR3 spells CASSQVSSYEQYF. As DNA, the CDR3 is TGCGCCAGCAGCCAAGTCAGCTCCTACGAGCAGTACTTC.

The rearrangement joins TRBV19 to TRBJ2-7, with 9 bases aligning to TRBD1. The V segment lost 5 bases and the J segment 6 bases; nucleotides outside the gene matches: 11. The CDR3 has 15 amino acids. In germline, CDR1 is LNHDA, CDR2 SQIVND (reference sequence). The CDR3 loop reads CASSQRTGAGIEQYF. The CDR3 nucleotides read TGTGCCAGTAGTCAACGGACAGGGGCCGGGATCGAGCAGTACTTC. The complete variable domain, with remaining parts taken from reference TRBV19 and TRBJ2-7, reads DGGITQSPKYLFRKEGQNVTLSCEQNLNHDAMYWYRQDPGQGLRLIYYSQIVNDFQKGDIAEGYSVSREKKESFPLTVTSAQKNPTAFYLCASSQRTGAGIEQYFGPGTRLTVT.

J is TRBJ2-1 and V is TRBV9; 11 nucleotides match TRBD1. After removal of 3 bases from V and 7 bases from J, the junction contained 9 bases not matched to a gene. The CDR3 covers 16 residues. Germline CDR1 reads SGDLS; CDR2 reads YYNGEE. The CDR3 protein is CASSAMGTGGSNEQFF. The DNA for the CDR3 is TGTGCCAGCAGCGCGATGGGGACAGGGGGAAGTAATGAGCAGTTCTTC.

The rearrangement uses TRBV6-1 and TRBJ2-7, with 10 bases that match TRBD2. Germline V lookup: CDR1 MNHNS, CDR2 SASEGT. The CDR3 has 15 residues. V lost 7 bases, J lost 7 bases, and 13 bases stayed unmatched. The CDR3 here is CASTALAGDLGEQYF. The DNA for the CDR3 is TGTGCCAGCACCGCTCTAGCGGGGGATTTGGGTGAGCAGTACTTC.

V usage is TRBV28 and J usage is TRBJ2-7; a possible D gene is TRBD1 (6 bases). Germline V lookup: CDR1 MDHEN, CDR2 SYDVKM. V was pared by 6 bases and J by 5 bases, with 17 bases between. The length of the CDR3 is 14 residues. The CDR3 spells CASSQTGNYHEQYF. CDR3 sequence (DNA): TGTGCCAGCAGCCAAACAGGGAATTACCACGAGCAGTACTTC. Looking up the rest from reference TRBV28 and TRBJ2-7 gives the full variable domain: DVKVTQSSRYLVKRTGEKVFLECVQDMDHENMFWYRQDPGLGLRLIYFSYDVKMKEKGDIPEGYSVSREKKERFSLILESASTNQTSMYLCASSQTGNYHEQYFGPGTRLTVT.

A note on this clone: This sample also contains other DNA sequences that code for the same CDR3. The chain employs TRBV18 and TRBJ2-1; possible D gene TRBD1, 6 bases. Trimming took 2 bases from V and 10 from J, leaving 6 bases between them. CDR1 and CDR2 (germline): KGHSH, LQKENI. There are 11 residues in the CDR3. CDR3 DNA sequence: TGTGCCAGCTCACCAGGGGGCGAGCAGTTCTTC. As protein: CASSPGGEQFF.

This CDR3 is CASSAISDFLLNNEQFF. In DNA form, the CDR3 reads TGTGCCAGCAGCGCCATAAGCGACTTCCTTCTCAACAATGAGCAGTTCTTC. This rearrangement joins TRBV9 to TRBJ2-1; D is uncertain. Trimming left V 3 bases short and J 5 bases short, with 21 bases between. Germline V gene sequence: CDR1 SGDLS, CDR2 YYNGEE. The length of the CDR3 is 17 residues.

The chain recombines TRBV29-1 with TRBJ2-1, with 10 bases that match TRBD2. Germline lookup yields CDR1 SQVTM and CDR2 ANQGSEA. CDR3 length: 14 residues. Trimming took 7 bases from V and 5 from J; bases not matched to a gene: 8. The CDR3 spells CSAQGLAGDNEQFF. CDR3 in DNA: TGCAGCGCCCAGGGGCTAGCGGGGGACAATGAGCAGTTCTTC.

The chain couples TRBV5-8 to TRBJ1-5, with D unclear. V dropped 1 base and J dropped 7 bases, with 6 bases sitting between them. Germline CDR1 and CDR2: SGHTS and YDEGEE. The CDR3 loop spans 12 amino acids. CDR3 in amino acids: CASSLMRQPQHF. The CDR3 DNA follows: TGTGCCAGCAGCTTGATGAGGCAGCCCCAGCATTTT.

The gene calls are TRBV11-3 and TRBJ2-7; D not certain. The CDR3 sequence is 11 residues long. The germline gives CDR1 SGHNT, CDR2 YENEEA. Trimming removed 1 base from V and 5 bases from J, with 3 bases in between. The CDR3 DNA follows: TGTGCCAGCAGCTTAGTGAACGAGCAGTACTTC. Translation gives CASSLVNEQYF. The full variable domain, with the rest looked up from reference TRBV11-3 and TRBJ2-7, is EAGVVQSPRYKIIEKKQPVAFWCNPISGHNTLYWYLQNLGQGPELLIRYENEEAVDDSQLPKDRFSAERLKGVDSTLKIQPAELGDSAVYLCASSLVNEQYFGPGTRLTVT.

As DNA, the CDR3 is TGTGCCAGCAGTACACGGGACGGCACTGAAGCTTTCTTT. Residues: CASSTRDGTEAFF. The rearrangement joins TRBV6-5 to TRBJ1-1, with D tentatively TRBD1 (5 bases). CDR3 length: 13 residues. The V end lost 5 bases, the J end lost 4 bases, and 11 bases lay between the germline ends. CDR1 and CDR2 from the germline V gene are MNHEY and SVGAGI.

The rearrangement joins TRBV11-2 to TRBJ2-1, with D possibly matching TRBD1 (6 bases). Per germline, CDR1 SGHAT and CDR2 FQNNGV. The CDR3 spans 15 residues. V dropped 5 bases and J dropped 7 bases, with 18 bases sitting between them. The CDR3 is CASSKGGGRENEQFF. The CDR3 DNA reads TGTGCCAGCAGCAAAGGGGGTGGCCGGGAAAATGAGCAGTTCTTC.

The rearrangement joins TRBV30 to TRBJ2-7; D call uncertain. From germline, CDR1 is GTSNPN and CDR2 SVGIG (reference sequence). Trimming left V 3 bases short and J 2 bases short, with 17 bases between. The CDR3 covers 15 residues. The CDR3 protein is CAWSPPWPSTYEQYF. CDR3 bases: TGTGCCTGGAGCCCTCCCTGGCCATCGACCTACGAGCAGTACTTC. Variable domain in full (rest from reference TRBV30 and TRBJ2-7): SQTIHQWPATLVQPVGSPLSLECTVEGTSNPNLYWYRQAAGRGLQLLFYSVGIGQISSEVPQNLSASRPQDRQFILSSKKLLLSDSGFYLCAWSPPWPSTYEQYFGPGTRLTVT.

A remark on this clone: The sample has other DNA sequences that encode this CDR3 too. J is TRBJ2-3 and V is TRBV7-2, with 9 bases that match TRBD2. Germline lookup yields CDR1 SGHTA and CDR2 FQGNSA. The V gene end was trimmed by 3 bases and the J gene end by 1 base; junction bases not matched to a gene: 2. CDR3 length: 15 residues. For the CDR3, the DNA is TGTGCCAGCAGCTTGGCGGGAGGGCGCACAGATACGCAGTATTTT. The encoded protein is CASSLAGGRTDTQYF. Looking up the rest from reference TRBV7-2 and TRBJ2-3 gives the full variable domain: GAGVSQSPSNKVTEKGKDVELRCDPISGHTALYWYRQSLGQGLEFLIYFQGNSAPDKSGLPSDRFSAERTGGSVSTLTIQRTQQEDSAVYLCASSLAGGRTDTQYFGPGTRLTVL.

The CDR3 DNA sequence: TGTGCCAGCAGTGTAAGGGGGGCAGCAACGGAGAAACTGTTTTTT. Its protein is CASSVRGAATEKLFF. The V and J genes are TRBV2 and TRBJ1-4; possible D gene TRBD1, 6 bases. The CDR3 totals 15 residues. V lost 4 bases and J 11 bases, leaving 20 bases between the germline ends. Germline V CDR1 and CDR2: SNHLY, FYNNEI.

The rearrangement links TRBV21-1 to TRBJ1-1; whether TRBD1, the table's D call, matches the DNA was not checked. TRBV21-1 is shown as a pseudogene. There are 18 residues in the CDR3. The CDR3 spells CASSKADFLGTAVTEAFF. The CDR3 DNA follows: TGTGCCAGCAGCAAAGCCGACTTCCTTGGGACAGCCGTCACTGAAGCTTTCTTT.

The chain links TRBV11-2 to TRBJ2-7; TRBD2 matches 8 bases. The V gene end was trimmed by 3 bases and the J gene end by 2 bases; junction bases not matched to a gene: 3. The CDR3 spans 14 residues. Germline V gene lookup returns CDR1 SGHAT and CDR2 FQNNGV. In DNA, the CDR3 is TGTGCCAGCAGCTTTAGCGGGACCGCCTACGAGCAGTACTTC. Translated: CASSFSGTAYEQYF.

This clone has a single count. This CDR3 reads CASSPPQGLPYEQYF. The CDR3 bases are TGTGCCAGCTCACCACCGCAAGGACTTCCCTACGAGCAGTACTTC. This chain links TRBV18 with TRBJ2-7, with D maybe TRBD2 (5 bases). The ends were cut back, 0 bases at V and 2 bases at J, with 11 bases in the middle. From germline, CDR1 is KGHSH and CDR2 LQKENI. This CDR3 spans 15 amino acids.

J is TRBJ1-2 and V is TRBV11-2; 8 nucleotides match TRBD1. Germline values: CDR1 SGHAT, CDR2 FQNNGV. The CDR3 consists of 15 residues. V lost 5 bases to trimming and J lost 2 bases; unmatched junction nucleotides: 7. The CDR3 loop reads CASSLFRDRNYGYTF. CDR3 nucleotide sequence: TGTGCCAGCAGCCTATTCCGGGACAGGAACTATGGCTACACCTTC.

This clone occurred once. The J gene is TRBJ2-5, the V gene TRBV13; D is perhaps TRBD2 (6 bases). Germline V lookup: CDR1 PRHDT, CDR2 FYEKMQ (reference sequence). This CDR3 is 14 amino acids long. Trimming left V 4 bases short and J 7 bases short, with 16 bases between. The CDR3 DNA follows: TGTGCCAGCAGCTCCCAGGGAGGCGGAGGGACCCAGTACTTC. Protein: CASSSQGGGGTQYF.